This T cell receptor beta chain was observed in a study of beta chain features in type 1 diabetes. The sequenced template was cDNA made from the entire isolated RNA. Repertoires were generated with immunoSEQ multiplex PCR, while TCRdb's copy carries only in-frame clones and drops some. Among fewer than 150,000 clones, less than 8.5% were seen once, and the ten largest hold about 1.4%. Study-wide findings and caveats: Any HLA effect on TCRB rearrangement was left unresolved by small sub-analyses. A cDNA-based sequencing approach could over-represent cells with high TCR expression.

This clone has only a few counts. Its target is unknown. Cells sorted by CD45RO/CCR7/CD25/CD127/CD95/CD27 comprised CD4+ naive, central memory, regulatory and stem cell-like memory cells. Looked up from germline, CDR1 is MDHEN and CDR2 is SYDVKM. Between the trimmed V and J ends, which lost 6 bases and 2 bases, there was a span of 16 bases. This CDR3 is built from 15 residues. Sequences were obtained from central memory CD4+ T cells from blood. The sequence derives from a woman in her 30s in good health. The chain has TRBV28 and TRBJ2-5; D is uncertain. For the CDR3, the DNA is TGTGCCAGCAGCCTCTACCAGGCAACTCAAGAGACCCAGTACTTC. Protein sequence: CASSLYQATQETQYF.